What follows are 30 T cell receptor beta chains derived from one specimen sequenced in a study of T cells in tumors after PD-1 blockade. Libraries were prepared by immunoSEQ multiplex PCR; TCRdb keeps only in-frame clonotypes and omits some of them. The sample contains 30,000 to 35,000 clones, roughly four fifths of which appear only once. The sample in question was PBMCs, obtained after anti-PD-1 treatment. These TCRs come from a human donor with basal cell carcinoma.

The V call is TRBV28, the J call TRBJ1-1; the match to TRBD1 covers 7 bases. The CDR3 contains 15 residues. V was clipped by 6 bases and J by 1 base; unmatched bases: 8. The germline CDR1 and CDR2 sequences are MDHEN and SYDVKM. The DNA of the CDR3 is TGTGCCAGCAGCCCCACCGGGACAGCGAACACTGAAGCTTTCTTT. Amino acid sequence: CASSPTGTANTEAFF.

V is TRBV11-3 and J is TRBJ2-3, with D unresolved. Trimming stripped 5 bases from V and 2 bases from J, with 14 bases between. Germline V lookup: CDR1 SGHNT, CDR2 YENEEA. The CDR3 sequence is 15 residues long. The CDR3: CASSPRNLLTDTQYF. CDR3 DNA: TGTGCCAGCAGCCCGAGAAATTTACTCACAGATACGCAGTATTTT.

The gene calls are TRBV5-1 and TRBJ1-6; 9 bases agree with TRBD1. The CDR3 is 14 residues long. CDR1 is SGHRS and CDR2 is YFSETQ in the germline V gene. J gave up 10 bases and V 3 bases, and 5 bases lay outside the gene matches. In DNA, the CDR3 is TGCGCCAGCAGCTCCGGACAGGGGAGGTCACCCCTCCACTTT. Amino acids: CASSSGQGRSPLHF.

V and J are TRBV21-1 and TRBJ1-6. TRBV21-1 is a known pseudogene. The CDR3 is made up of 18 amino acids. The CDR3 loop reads CASSKHLGGHDNNSPLHF. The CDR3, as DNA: TGTGCCAGCAGCAAACACTTGGGGGGGCATGATAATAATTCACCCCTCCACTTT.

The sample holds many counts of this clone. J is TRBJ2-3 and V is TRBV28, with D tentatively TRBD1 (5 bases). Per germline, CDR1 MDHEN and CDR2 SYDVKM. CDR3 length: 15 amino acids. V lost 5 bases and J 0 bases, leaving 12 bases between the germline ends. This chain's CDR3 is CASSPQGYSTDTQYF. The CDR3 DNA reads TGTGCCAGCAGTCCTCAGGGTTACAGCACAGATACGCAGTATTTT.

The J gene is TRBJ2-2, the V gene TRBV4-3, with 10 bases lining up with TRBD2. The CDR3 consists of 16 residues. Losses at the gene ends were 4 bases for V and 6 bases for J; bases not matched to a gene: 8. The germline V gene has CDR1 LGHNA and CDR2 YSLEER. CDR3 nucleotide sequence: TGCGCCAGCAGCCCAAAAGCGGGAGGGCCCTCCGGGGAGCTGTTTTTT. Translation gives CASSPKAGGPSGELFF.

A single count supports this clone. DNA of the CDR3: TGTGCCAGCAGCGGCCGGGGAGATACGCAGTATTTT. Protein sequence: CASSGRGDTQYF. The chain uses TRBV9 and TRBJ2-3, with D possibly being TRBD2 (5 bases). This CDR3 is built from 12 residues. Per the germline V gene, CDR1 is SGDLS and CDR2 is YYNGEE. V lost 3 bases to trimming and J lost 5 bases, with 7 bases between them.

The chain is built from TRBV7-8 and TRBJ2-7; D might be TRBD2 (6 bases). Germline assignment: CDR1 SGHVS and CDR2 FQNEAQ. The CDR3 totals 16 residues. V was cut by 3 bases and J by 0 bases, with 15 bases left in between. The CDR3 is CASSLNGAGSSYEQYF. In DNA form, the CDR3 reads TGTGCCAGCAGCTTGAATGGGGCGGGGAGCTCCTACGAGCAGTACTTC.

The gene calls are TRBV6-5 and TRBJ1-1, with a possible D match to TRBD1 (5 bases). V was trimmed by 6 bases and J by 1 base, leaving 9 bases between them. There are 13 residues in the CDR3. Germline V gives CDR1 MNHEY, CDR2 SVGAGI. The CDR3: CASSRTGNTEAFF. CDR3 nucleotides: TGTGCCAGCAGCAGAACAGGGAACACTGAAGCTTTCTTT.

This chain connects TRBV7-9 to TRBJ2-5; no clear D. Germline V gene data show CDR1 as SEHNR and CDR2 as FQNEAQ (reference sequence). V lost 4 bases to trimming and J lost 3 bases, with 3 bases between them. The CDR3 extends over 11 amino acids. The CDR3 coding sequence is TGTGCCAGCAGCTCAAAAGAGACCCAGTACTTC. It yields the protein CASSSKETQYF. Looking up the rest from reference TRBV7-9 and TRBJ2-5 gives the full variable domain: DTGVSQNPRHKITKRGQNVTFRCDPISEHNRLYWYRQTLGQGPEFLTYFQNEAQLEKSRLLSDRFSAERPKGSFSTLEIQRTEQGDSAMYLCASSSKETQYFGPGTRLLVL.

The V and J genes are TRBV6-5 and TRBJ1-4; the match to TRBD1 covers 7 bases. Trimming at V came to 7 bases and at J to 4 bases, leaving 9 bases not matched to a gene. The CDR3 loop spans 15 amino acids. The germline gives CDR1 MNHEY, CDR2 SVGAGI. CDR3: CASTGRQGLNEKLFF. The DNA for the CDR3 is TGTGCCAGCACCGGTCGACAGGGCCTTAATGAAAAACTGTTTTTT.

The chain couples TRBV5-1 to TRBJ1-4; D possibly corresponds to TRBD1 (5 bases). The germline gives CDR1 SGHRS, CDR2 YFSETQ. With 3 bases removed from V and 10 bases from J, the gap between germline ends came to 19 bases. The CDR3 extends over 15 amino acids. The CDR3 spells CASSSTGTPGSKLFF. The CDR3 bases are TGCGCCAGCAGCTCAACCGGGACTCCCGGGTCAAAACTGTTTTTT.

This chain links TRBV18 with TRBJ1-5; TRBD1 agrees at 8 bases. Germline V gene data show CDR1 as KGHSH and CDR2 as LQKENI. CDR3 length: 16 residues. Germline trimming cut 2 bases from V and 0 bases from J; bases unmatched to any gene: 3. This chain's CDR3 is CASSPGTGNSNQPQHF. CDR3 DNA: TGTGCCAGCTCACCAGGGACAGGTAATAGCAATCAGCCCCAGCATTTT.

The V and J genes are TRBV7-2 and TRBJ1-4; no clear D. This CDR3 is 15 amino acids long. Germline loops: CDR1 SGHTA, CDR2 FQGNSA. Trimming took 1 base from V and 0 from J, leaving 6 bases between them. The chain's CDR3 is CASSLGWATNEKLFF. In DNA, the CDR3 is TGTGCCAGCAGCTTAGGGTGGGCAACTAATGAAAAACTGTTTTTT. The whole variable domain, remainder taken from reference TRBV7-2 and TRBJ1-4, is GAGVSQSPSNKVTEKGKDVELRCDPISGHTALYWYRQSLGQGLEFLIYFQGNSAPDKSGLPSDRFSAERTGGSVSTLTIQRTQQEDSAVYLCASSLGWATNEKLFFGSGTQLSVL.

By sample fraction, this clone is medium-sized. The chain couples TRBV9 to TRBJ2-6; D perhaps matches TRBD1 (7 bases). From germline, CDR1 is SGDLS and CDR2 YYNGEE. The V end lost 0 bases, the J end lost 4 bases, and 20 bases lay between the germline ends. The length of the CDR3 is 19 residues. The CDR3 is CASSVVGGGASNGANVLTF. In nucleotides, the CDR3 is TGTGCCAGCAGCGTAGTAGGAGGGGGCGCTTCAAACGGGGCCAACGTCCTGACTTTC. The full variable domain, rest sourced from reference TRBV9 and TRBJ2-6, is DSGVTQTPKHLITATGQRVTLRCSPRSGDLSVYWYQQSLDQGLQFLIQYYNGEERAKGNILERFSAQQFPDLHSELNLSSLELGDSALYFCASSVVGGGASNGANVLTFGAGSRLTVL.

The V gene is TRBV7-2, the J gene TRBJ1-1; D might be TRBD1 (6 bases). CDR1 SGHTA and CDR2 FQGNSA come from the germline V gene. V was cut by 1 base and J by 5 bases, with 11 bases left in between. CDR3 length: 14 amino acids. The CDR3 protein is CASSLDRGRTEAFF. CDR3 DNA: TGTGCCAGCAGCTTAGACCGGGGGCGAACTGAAGCTTTCTTT.

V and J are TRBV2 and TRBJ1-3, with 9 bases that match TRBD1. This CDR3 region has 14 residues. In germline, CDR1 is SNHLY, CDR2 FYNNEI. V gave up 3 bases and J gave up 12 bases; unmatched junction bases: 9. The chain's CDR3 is CASSDTQGARNIYF. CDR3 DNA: TGTGCCAGCAGTGACACACAGGGGGCAAGAAACATATATTTT.

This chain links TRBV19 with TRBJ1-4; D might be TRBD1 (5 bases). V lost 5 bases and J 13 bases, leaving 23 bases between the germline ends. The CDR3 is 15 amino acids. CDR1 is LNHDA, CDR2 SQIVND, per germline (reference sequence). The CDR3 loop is CASSRQRENDLGLFF. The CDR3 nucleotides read TGTGCCAGTAGTCGACAGAGGGAAAATGACTTAGGACTGTTTTTT. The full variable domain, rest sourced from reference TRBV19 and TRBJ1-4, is DGGITQSPKYLFRKEGQNVTLSCEQNLNHDAMYWYRQDPGQGLRLIYYSQIVNDFQKGDIAEGYSVSREKKESFPLTVTSAQKNPTAFYLCASSRQRENDLGLFFGSGTQLSVL.

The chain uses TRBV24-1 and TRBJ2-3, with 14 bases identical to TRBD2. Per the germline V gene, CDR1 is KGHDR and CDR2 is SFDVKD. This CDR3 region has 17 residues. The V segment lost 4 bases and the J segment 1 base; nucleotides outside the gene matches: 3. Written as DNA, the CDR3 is TGTGCCACCAGTGACCCGACTAGCGGGGGGGGCACAGATACGCAGTATTTT. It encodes CATSDPTSGGGTDTQYF.

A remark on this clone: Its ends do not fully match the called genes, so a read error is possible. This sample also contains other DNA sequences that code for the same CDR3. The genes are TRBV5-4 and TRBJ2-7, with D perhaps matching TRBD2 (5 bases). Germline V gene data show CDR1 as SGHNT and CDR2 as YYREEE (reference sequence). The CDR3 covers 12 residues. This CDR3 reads CASSVRDYEQYF. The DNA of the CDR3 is TGTGCTAGCAGCGTCCGGGACTACGAGCAGTACTTC.

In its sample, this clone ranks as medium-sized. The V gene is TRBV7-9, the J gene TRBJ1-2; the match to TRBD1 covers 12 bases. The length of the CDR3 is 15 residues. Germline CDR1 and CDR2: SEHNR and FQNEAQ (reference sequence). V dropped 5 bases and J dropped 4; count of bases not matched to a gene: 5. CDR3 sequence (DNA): TGTGCCAGCAGCCCGGGGACAGGGGGCTCCTATGGCTACACCTTC. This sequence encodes CASSPGTGGSYGYTF. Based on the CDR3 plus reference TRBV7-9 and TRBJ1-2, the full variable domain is DTGVSQNPRHKITKRGQNVTFRCDPISEHNRLYWYRQTLGQGPEFLTYFQNEAQLEKSRLLSDRFSAERPKGSFSTLEIQRTEQGDSAMYLCASSPGTGGSYGYTFGSGTRLTVV.

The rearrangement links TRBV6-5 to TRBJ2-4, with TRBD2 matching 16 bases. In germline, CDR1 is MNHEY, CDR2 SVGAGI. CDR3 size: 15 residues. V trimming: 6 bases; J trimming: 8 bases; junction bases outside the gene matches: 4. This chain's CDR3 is CASRGLAGGRDIQYF. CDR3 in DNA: TGTGCCAGCAGGGGACTAGCGGGGGGGAGGGACATTCAGTACTTC.

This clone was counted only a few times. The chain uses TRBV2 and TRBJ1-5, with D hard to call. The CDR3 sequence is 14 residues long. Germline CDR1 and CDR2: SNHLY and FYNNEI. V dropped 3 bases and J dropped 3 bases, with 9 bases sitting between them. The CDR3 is CASSDRAINQPQHF. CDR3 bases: TGTGCCAGCAGTGATCGGGCAATCAATCAGCCCCAGCATTTT.

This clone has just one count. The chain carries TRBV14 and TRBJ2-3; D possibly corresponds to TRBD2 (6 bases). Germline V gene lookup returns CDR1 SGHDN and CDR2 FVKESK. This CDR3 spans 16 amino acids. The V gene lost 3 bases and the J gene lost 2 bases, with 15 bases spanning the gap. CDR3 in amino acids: CASSQGFSGLTDTQYF. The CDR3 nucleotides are TGTGCCAGCAGCCAGGGGTTTAGCGGCCTCACAGATACGCAGTATTTT.

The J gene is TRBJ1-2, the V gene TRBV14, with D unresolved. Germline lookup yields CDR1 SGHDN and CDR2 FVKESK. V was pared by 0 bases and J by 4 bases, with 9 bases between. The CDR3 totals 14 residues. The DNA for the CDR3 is TGTGCCAGCAGCCAAGAACCGCGACGCTATGGCTACACCTTC. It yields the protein CASSQEPRRYGYTF.

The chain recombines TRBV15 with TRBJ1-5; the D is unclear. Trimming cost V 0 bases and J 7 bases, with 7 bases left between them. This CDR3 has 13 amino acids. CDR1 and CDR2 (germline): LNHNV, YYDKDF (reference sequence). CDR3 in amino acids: CATSRDLTQPQHF. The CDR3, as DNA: TGTGCCACCAGCAGAGATCTTACCCAGCCCCAGCATTTT.

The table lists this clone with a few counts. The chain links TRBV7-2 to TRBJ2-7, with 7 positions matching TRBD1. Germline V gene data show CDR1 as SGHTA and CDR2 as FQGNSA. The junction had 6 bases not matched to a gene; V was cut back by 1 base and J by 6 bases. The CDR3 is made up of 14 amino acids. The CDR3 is CASSLETGQTEQYF. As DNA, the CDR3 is TGTGCCAGCAGCTTAGAGACAGGGCAGACCGAGCAGTACTTC. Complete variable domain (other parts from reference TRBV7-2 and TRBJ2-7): GAGVSQSPSNKVTEKGKDVELRCDPISGHTALYWYRQSLGQGLEFLIYFQGNSAPDKSGLPSDRFSAERTGGSVSTLTIQRTQQEDSAVYLCASSLETGQTEQYFGPGTRLTVT.

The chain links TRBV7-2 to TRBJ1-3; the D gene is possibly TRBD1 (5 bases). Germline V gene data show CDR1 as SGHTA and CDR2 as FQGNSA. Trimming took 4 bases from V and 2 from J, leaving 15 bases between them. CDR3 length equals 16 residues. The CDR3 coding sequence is TGTGCCAGCAGCTGGGCGGGTGGGGCGGCTGGAAACACCATATATTTT. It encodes CASSWAGGAAGNTIYF.

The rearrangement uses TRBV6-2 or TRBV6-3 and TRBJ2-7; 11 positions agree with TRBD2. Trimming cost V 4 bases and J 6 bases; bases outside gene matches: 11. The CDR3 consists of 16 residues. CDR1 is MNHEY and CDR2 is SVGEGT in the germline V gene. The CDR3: CASSSRLLAGALEQYF. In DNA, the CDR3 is TGTGCCAGCAGTTCCCGACTACTAGCGGGAGCCCTCGAGCAGTACTTC.

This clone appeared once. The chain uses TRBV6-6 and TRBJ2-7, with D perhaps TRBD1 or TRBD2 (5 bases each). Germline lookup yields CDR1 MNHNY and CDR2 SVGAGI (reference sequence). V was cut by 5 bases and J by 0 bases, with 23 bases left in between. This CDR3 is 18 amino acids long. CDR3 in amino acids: CASSQTNSGPLSSYEQYF. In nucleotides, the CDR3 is TGTGCCAGCAGTCAAACCAACTCGGGGCCATTAAGCTCCTACGAGCAGTACTTC.